This T cell receptor (beta chain) was sequenced in a study of response to subunit inactivated influenza vaccine. Trimming cost V 2 bases and J 2 bases, with 18 bases left between them. This CDR3 contains 17 residues. MiXCR, applied by TCRdb to the RT-PCR reads, yields one record per CDR3 protein. Found here are about 160,000 distinct CDR3 sequences, 11% of them singletons; the top ten hold around 12%. Overall study findings and caveats: There was a suggestion from the authors that each seasonal influenza vaccination recruits few new T cells.

There are a few counts of this clonotype. Antigen: not known. The origin of this receptor is a man in his fifties who received an inactivated influenza vaccine. Material: non-naive T cells sorted from PBMCs, obtained roughly 48 days after vaccination. This chain links TRBV12-3 or TRBV12-4 with TRBJ2-5; D may be TRBD1 or TRBD2 (5 bases each). In DNA form, the CDR3 reads TGTGCCAGCAGTTTAATGGGGGTGGCGGCCGGGCAAGAGACCCAGTACTTC. Residues: CASSLMGVAAGQETQYF.